Presented here are 29 T cell receptor beta chains from one specimen sequenced in a study of shared clonotypes between healthy human individuals. The naive CD8 subset, CD45RO-negative cells positively selected for CCR7, excluded terminally differentiated effector memory CD45RA+ cells. Sequencing was performed with immunoSEQ multiplex PCR; in TCRdb, only in-frame clones are kept and a portion is missing. This table has around 1.9 million clones, approximately 94% appearing once. Sequenced material: naive CD8+ T cells from PBMCs. These receptors came from a man between 18 and 35 years old in good health. Some clones in this sample may be carry-over from other donors' samples.

The CDR3 spells CASSSQTSGAYNEQFF. The CDR3 bases are TGTGCCAGCAGCTCACAGACTAGCGGGGCCTACAATGAGCAGTTCTTC. The chain carries TRBV7-8 and TRBJ2-1; TRBD2 matches at 11 bases. V shed 4 bases and J 2 bases; nucleotides not matched to a gene: 4. The CDR3 extends over 16 amino acids. In germline, CDR1 is SGHVS, CDR2 FQNEAQ.

This chain uses TRBV30 with TRBJ2-5, with D possibly being TRBD1 or TRBD2 (5 bases each). The tail of the sequence fits TRBJ2-7 better, so the J call may be wrong. The CDR3 length is 11 residues. The germline V gene has CDR1 GTSNPN and CDR2 SVGIG (reference sequence). The CDR3 protein is CAEGPKGEQYF. The CDR3 region has the DNA TGTGCCGAGGGGCCTAAGGGCGAGCAGTACTTC.

The chain uses TRBV10-3 and TRBJ2-7; no definite D call. This CDR3 spans 14 amino acids. With 2 bases removed from V and 5 bases from J, the gap between germline ends came to 13 bases. CDR1 and CDR2 from the germline V gene are ENHRY and SYGVKD. The CDR3 nucleotides read TGTGCCATCAGTGAGGGGAAGCTTTTTGACGAGCAGTACTTC. Protein product: CAISEGKLFDEQYF.

A word on this clone: Other DNA sequences from this sample encode an identical CDR3 as well. The chain has TRBV27 and TRBJ2-5; D tentatively fits TRBD1 or TRBD2 (5 bases each). Germline CDR1 MNHEY, CDR2 SMNVEV (reference sequence). The CDR3 consists of 14 residues. Trimming shortened V by 3 bases and J by 4 bases, and 12 bases separated the two germline ends. CDR3 loop: CASSFRDRGETQYF. CDR3 sequence (DNA): TGTGCCAGCAGTTTCCGGGACCGGGGAGAGACCCAGTACTTC.

The genes are TRBV11-2 and TRBJ1-2, with D hard to call. This CDR3 spans 13 amino acids. Germline CDR1 and CDR2: SGHAT and FQNNGV. Trimming stripped 5 bases from V and 2 bases from J, with 9 bases between. In nucleotides, the CDR3 is TGTGCCAGCAGCCCAACGGCAAACTATGGCTACACCTTC. It is translated as CASSPTANYGYTF. Based on the CDR3 plus reference TRBV11-2 and TRBJ1-2, the full variable domain is EAGVAQSPRYKIIEKRQSVAFWCNPISGHATLYWYQQILGQGPKLLIQFQNNGVVDDSQLPKDRFSAERLKGVDSTLKIQPAKLEDSAVYLCASSPTANYGYTFGSGTRLTVV.

The chain recombines TRBV19 with TRBJ2-7; 12 positions match TRBD2. Trimming removed 10 bases from V and 5 bases from J; junction bases left unmatched: 6. CDR1 LNHDA and CDR2 SQIVND come from the germline V gene (reference sequence). The CDR3 loop spans 13 amino acids. The CDR3 region is CATRLAGVNEQYF. CDR3 DNA sequence: TGTGCCACCCGACTAGCGGGAGTCAACGAGCAGTACTTC.

The chain is built from TRBV7-8 and TRBJ2-7; 10 bases line up with TRBD2. The CDR3 has 15 amino acids. J lost 3 bases, V lost 5 bases, and 7 bases had no gene match. CDR1 is SGHVS and CDR2 is FQNEAQ in the germline V gene. CDR3 residues: CASSPLAGVGYEQYF. In DNA form, the CDR3 reads TGTGCCAGCAGCCCCCTAGCGGGAGTGGGCTACGAGCAGTACTTC.

The chain joins TRBV5-6 to TRBJ1-1; 7 nucleotides line up with TRBD1. Germline loops: CDR1 SGHDT, CDR2 YYEEEE. The V gene end was trimmed by 0 bases and the J gene end by 0 bases; junction bases not matched to a gene: 5. The CDR3 loop spans 16 amino acids. The CDR3 region is CASSLGTGGMNTEAFF. The CDR3, as DNA: TGTGCCAGCAGCTTGGGGACAGGAGGAATGAACACTGAAGCTTTCTTT.

V and J are TRBV28 and TRBJ2-7; 7 bases line up with TRBD1. V dropped 7 bases and J dropped 3; count of bases not matched to a gene: 9. This CDR3 has 14 amino acids. CDR1 is MDHEN and CDR2 is SYDVKM in the germline V gene. CDR3 nucleotide sequence: TGTGCCAGCAACACCGGGACAGAGATCTACGAGCAGTACTTC. This sequence encodes CASNTGTEIYEQYF.

This chain connects TRBV7-9 to TRBJ1-3; a possible D gene is TRBD1 (6 bases). V was trimmed by 5 bases and J by 0 bases, leaving 14 bases between them. The CDR3 covers 16 residues. The germline V gene encodes CDR1 SEHNR and CDR2 FQNEAQ (reference sequence). The CDR3 here is CASSPSWTASGNTIYF. The CDR3 nucleotides read TGTGCCAGCAGCCCCTCCTGGACAGCCTCTGGAAACACCATATATTTT. The whole variable domain, filled in from reference TRBV7-9 and TRBJ1-3, reads DTGVSQNPRHKITKRGQNVTFRCDPISEHNRLYWYRQTLGQGPEFLTYFQNEAQLEKSRLLSDRFSAERPKGSFSTLEIQRTEQGDSAMYLCASSPSWTASGNTIYFGEGSWLTVV.

The J gene is TRBJ2-2, the V gene TRBV30; 11 nucleotides align to TRBD2. CDR3 length: 14 residues. The V and J ends lost 3 bases and 6 bases, in that order; junction bases with no gene match: 3. In germline, CDR1 is GTSNPN, CDR2 SVGIG (reference sequence). CDR3 loop: CAWRLLAGAGELFF. The CDR3, as DNA: TGTGCCTGGAGGTTACTAGCGGGAGCCGGGGAGCTGTTTTTT.

The V gene is TRBV5-5, the J gene TRBJ2-7; 8 bases are shared with TRBD1. The CDR3 contains 15 residues. Germline lookup yields CDR1 SGHKS and CDR2 YYEKEE (reference sequence). With 4 bases clipped from V and 4 bases from J, the junction kept 10 bases outside the gene matches. Here the CDR3 DNA reads TGTGCCAGCAGCAACGGACAGGGTGGTATTTACGAGCAGTACTTC. This gives the protein CASSNGQGGIYEQYF. The entire variable domain, with the rest obtained from reference TRBV5-5 and TRBJ2-7, is as follows: DAGVTQSPTHLIKTRGQQVTLRCSPISGHKSVSWYQQVLGQGPQFIFQYYEKEERGRGNFPDRFSARQFPNYSSELNVNALLLGDSALYLCASSNGQGGIYEQYFGPGTRLTVT.

This chain joins TRBV2 and TRBJ2-1; the D is unclear. CDR3 size: 16 residues. Looked up from germline, CDR1 is SNHLY and CDR2 is FYNNEI. The V gene lost 8 bases and the J gene lost 7 bases, with 24 bases spanning the gap. The CDR3 nucleotides are TGTGCCAGCCACAACTACCACGGGTCCCACGGTAATGAGCAGTTCTTC. Its protein is CASHNYHGSHGNEQFF.

The rearrangement joins TRBV29-1 to TRBJ2-1; no clear D. Deletions cut 6 bases from V and 9 bases from J, with 9 bases between. Looked up from germline, CDR1 is SQVTM and CDR2 is ANQGSEA. The CDR3 consists of 10 residues. CDR3 DNA: TGCAGCGTAACAACGGGTGAGCAGTTCTTC. Protein sequence: CSVTTGEQFF.

For this clone: This sample also contains other DNA sequences that code for the same CDR3. The J gene is TRBJ2-7, the V gene TRBV5-1, with TRBD1 as a possible D gene (5 bases). The CDR3 totals 13 residues. The V and J ends lost 4 bases and 0 bases respectively, with 8 bases between them. The germline V gene has CDR1 SGHRS and CDR2 YFSETQ. The CDR3 loop reads CASSQDNSYEQYF. The CDR3 DNA reads TGCGCCAGCAGCCAGGACAACTCCTACGAGCAGTACTTC.

The V gene is TRBV7-9, the J gene TRBJ2-3; 11 nucleotides agree with TRBD2. This CDR3 contains 15 residues. Germline V gene lookup returns CDR1 SEHNR and CDR2 FQNEAQ (reference sequence). V lost 11 bases, J lost 3 bases, and 10 bases stayed unmatched. The DNA for the CDR3 is TGTGCCCCTACCCGACTAGCGGGACGAACAGATACGCAGTATTTT. As protein: CAPTRLAGRTDTQYF.

The chain has TRBV5-1 and TRBJ2-3; 9 positions match TRBD1. Germline V lookup: CDR1 SGHRS, CDR2 YFSETQ. This CDR3 has 15 residues. Trimming took 4 bases from V and 4 from J; bases not matched to a gene: 7. In DNA form, the CDR3 reads TGCGCCAGCAGCCTACACAGGGGGCAGGCAGATACGCAGTATTTT. It translates to CASSLHRGQADTQYF.

The chain is built from TRBV2 and TRBJ1-3; a weak D match, TRBD1 (6 bases). CDR1 and CDR2 from the germline V gene are SNHLY and FYNNEI. The V and J ends lost 5 bases and 3 bases respectively, with 14 bases between them. The CDR3 is made up of 15 amino acids. The CDR3 loop is CASSRTGTSGNTIYF. The CDR3 nucleotides are TGTGCCAGCAGTCGAACAGGGACGAGTGGAAACACCATATATTTT.

The CDR3 nucleotides read TGTGCCAGCAGCTTAGGGATAGATGTCTATGGCTACACCTTC. Translating gives CASSLGIDVYGYTF. V is TRBV7-9 and J is TRBJ1-2; D gene uncertain. CDR3 length: 14 amino acids. V shed 1 base and J shed 4 bases, with 10 bases lying between them. Germline V gene lookup returns CDR1 SEHNR and CDR2 FQNEAQ (reference sequence).

This clone was found a few times. The chain joins TRBV4-2 to TRBJ2-4; D gene unclear. Germline values: CDR1 LGHNA, CDR2 YNFKEQ. CDR3 length: 17 residues. V lost 0 bases and J lost 0, with 12 bases in between. This chain's CDR3 is CASSQDNTLLAKNIQYF. CDR3 nucleotides: TGTGCCAGCAGCCAAGATAATACCCTCCTAGCCAAAAACATTCAGTACTTC.

The chain is built from TRBV6-1 and TRBJ2-2, with unresolved D. V lost 0 bases, J lost 4 bases, and 9 bases lay in between. This CDR3 spans 15 amino acids. The germline gives CDR1 MNHNS, CDR2 SASEGT. The CDR3 loop reads CASSEAPGVTGELFF. The CDR3 DNA sequence: TGTGCCAGCAGTGAAGCCCCAGGAGTCACCGGGGAGCTGTTTTTT.

The chain is built from TRBV5-1 and TRBJ2-2; 11 bases line up with TRBD2. The CDR3 is 17 residues long. V lost 3 bases and J lost 6; bases outside the gene matches: 10. CDR1 SGHRS and CDR2 YFSETQ come from the germline V gene. This CDR3 reads CASSSDTSGSISGELFF. As DNA, the CDR3 is TGCGCCAGCAGCTCGGACACTAGCGGGAGCATCTCCGGGGAGCTGTTTTTT.

The chain uses TRBV7-7 and TRBJ2-7; no reliable D call. The CDR3 totals 14 residues. The V and J ends lost 5 bases and 0 bases respectively, with 11 bases between them. Germline CDR1 SSHAT, CDR2 FNYEAQ (reference sequence). CDR3 in amino acids: CASSPLFSSYEQYF. The CDR3 DNA sequence: TGTGCCAGCAGCCCCCTTTTTTCCTCCTACGAGCAGTACTTC.

CDR3 amino acids: CSVKDPQGYNEQFF. The CDR3 DNA reads TGCAGCGTTAAGGACCCACAGGGGTACAATGAGCAGTTCTTC. The V gene is TRBV29-1, the J gene TRBJ2-1, with 7 bases aligning to TRBD1. Germline loops: CDR1 SQVTM, CDR2 ANQGSEA. After removal of 5 bases from V and 4 bases from J, the junction contained 8 bases not matched to a gene. The CDR3 loop spans 14 amino acids.

This rearrangement joins TRBV9 to TRBJ2-7; 9 bases map to TRBD2. Germline trimming cut 7 bases from V and 1 base from J; bases unmatched to any gene: 12. The CDR3 is made up of 16 amino acids. CDR1 SGDLS and CDR2 YYNGEE come from the germline V gene. The CDR3 region has the DNA TGTGCCAGCCCCCGTCGGCTAGCGGGACTATCCTACGAGCAGTACTTC. The encoded protein is CASPRRLAGLSYEQYF.

The CDR3 here is CASSSPQGGSNQPQHF. The CDR3 nucleotides are TGTGCCAGCAGCTCCCCACAGGGGGGGAGCAATCAGCCCCAGCATTTT. V and J are TRBV7-4 and TRBJ1-5; 8 bases agree with TRBD1. The CDR3 is 16 amino acids. Germline V gives CDR1 SGHVT, CDR2 SQSDAQ. Germline trimming cut 4 bases from V and 1 base from J; bases unmatched to any gene: 6.

V usage is TRBV19 and J usage is TRBJ2-1; D perhaps matches TRBD1 (5 bases). CDR3 size: 13 residues. Per germline, CDR1 LNHDA and CDR2 SQIVND (reference sequence). Trimming pared 7 bases from V and 0 bases from J, leaving 7 bases between. Here the CDR3 reads CASMGLSYNEQFF. The CDR3 region has the DNA TGTGCCAGTATGGGGCTCTCCTACAATGAGCAGTTCTTC.

The V and J genes are TRBV19 and TRBJ1-1; D is possibly TRBD1 (5 bases). The germline CDR1 and CDR2 sequences are LNHDA and SQIVND (reference sequence). The CDR3 is 15 amino acids. V lost 3 bases, J lost 0 bases, and 11 bases lay in between. The CDR3 here is CASSIRDEVNTEAFF. The DNA of the CDR3 is TGTGCCAGTAGTATCCGGGACGAGGTGAACACTGAAGCTTTCTTT.

Comments on this clone: An end of the junction does not agree with germline; a read error may underlie this. This chain connects TRBV7-9 to TRBJ2-7, with unresolved D. The CDR3 is made up of 10 amino acids. Germline V gene data show CDR1 as SEHNR and CDR2 as FQNEAQ (reference sequence). The CDR3 DNA follows: TGTGCCAGCAGCTCCCACGAGCAGTACTTC. Amino acids: CASSSHEQYF.